The clone carrying this TCR beta chain showed up just a few times. The target antigen is unknown. This sample was taken from a study of T-cell reconstitution after alpha-beta-depleted transplantation in children. The study, taken as a whole, reports: By about two months after transplant, alpha-beta T cells reportedly arose from several hundred graft clones that had expanded. One year after transplant, T-cell counts and diversity came mostly from newly produced T cells. Day-60 TCRbeta diversity that was high in some patients was derived from surviving recipient T cells and thymic progenitors.

Preparing the TCRbeta library involved the use of unique molecular identifiers. TCRdb re-called the PCR reads through MiXCR, storing one row per CDR3 protein. The repertoire consists of a few hundred thousand distinct CDR3 sequences, with about a quarter occurring once and the leading ten covering 36%. The V segment lost 4 bases and the J segment 9 bases; nucleotides outside the gene matches: 10. Germline CDR1 and CDR2: SQVTM and ANQGSEA. This CDR3 has 15 residues. The input for sequencing was PBMCs, taken before TCRalphabeta/CD19-depleted stem cell transplant. The V gene is TRBV29-1, the J gene TRBJ2-1; 12 positions match TRBD2. The clonotype comes from a boy under two years old with Wiskott-Aldrich syndrome, due to receive a stem cell transplant. CDR3 sequence (DNA): TGCAGCGTTGGTCCCCGACTAGCGGGAGTCGGTGAGCAGTTCTTC. Its translation is CSVGPRLAGVGEQFF.